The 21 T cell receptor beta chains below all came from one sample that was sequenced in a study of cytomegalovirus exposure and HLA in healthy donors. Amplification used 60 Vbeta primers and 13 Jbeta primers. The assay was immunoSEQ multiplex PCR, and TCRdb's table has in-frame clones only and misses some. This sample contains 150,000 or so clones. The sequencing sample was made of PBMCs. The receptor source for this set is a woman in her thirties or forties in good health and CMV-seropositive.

CDR3 residues: CASSQGQANTGELFF. DNA of the CDR3: TGCGCCAGCAGCCAGGGACAGGCGAACACCGGGGAGCTGTTTTTT. The chain joins TRBV4-3 to TRBJ2-2, with 8 bases aligning to TRBD1. Germline lookup yields CDR1 LGHNA and CDR2 YSLEER. This CDR3 has 15 amino acids. J lost 0 bases, V lost 3 bases, and 0 bases had no gene match.

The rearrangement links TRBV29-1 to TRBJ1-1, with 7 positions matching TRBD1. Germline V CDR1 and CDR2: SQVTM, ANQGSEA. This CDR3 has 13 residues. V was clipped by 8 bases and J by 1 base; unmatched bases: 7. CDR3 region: CSFRDRKNTEAFF. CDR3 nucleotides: TGCAGCTTCCGGGACAGAAAGAACACTGAAGCTTTCTTT.

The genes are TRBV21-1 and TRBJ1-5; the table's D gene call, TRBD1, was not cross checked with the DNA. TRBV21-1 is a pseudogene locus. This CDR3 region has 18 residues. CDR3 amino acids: CASSKVPFWTDSNQPQHF. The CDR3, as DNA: TGTGCCAGCAGCAAGGTCCCATTCTGGACAGATAGCAATCAGCCCCAGCATTTT.

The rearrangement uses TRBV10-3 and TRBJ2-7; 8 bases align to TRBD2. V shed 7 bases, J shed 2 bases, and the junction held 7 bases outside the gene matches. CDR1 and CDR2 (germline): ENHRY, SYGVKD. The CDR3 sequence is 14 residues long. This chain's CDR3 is CAITPDGRAYEQYF. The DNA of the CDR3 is TGTGCCATCACCCCGGACGGGAGGGCCTACGAGCAGTACTTC.

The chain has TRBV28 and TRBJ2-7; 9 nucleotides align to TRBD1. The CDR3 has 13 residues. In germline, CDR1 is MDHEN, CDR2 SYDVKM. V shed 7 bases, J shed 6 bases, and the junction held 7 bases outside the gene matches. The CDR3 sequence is CASNRDRASEQYF. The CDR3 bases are TGTGCCAGCAACCGGGACAGGGCCAGCGAGCAGTACTTC.

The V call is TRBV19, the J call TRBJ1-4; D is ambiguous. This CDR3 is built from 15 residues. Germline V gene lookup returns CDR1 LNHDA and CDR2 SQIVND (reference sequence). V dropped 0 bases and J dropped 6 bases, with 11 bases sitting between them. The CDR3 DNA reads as TGTGCCAGTAGTATAGATTCCGGGTTTCATGAAAAACTGTTTTTT. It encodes CASSIDSGFHEKLFF.

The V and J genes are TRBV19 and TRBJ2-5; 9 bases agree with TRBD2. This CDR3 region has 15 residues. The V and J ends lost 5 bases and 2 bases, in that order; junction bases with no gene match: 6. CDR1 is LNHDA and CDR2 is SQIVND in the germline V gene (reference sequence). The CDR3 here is CASSRGLAGQETQYF. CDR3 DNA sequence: TGTGCCAGTAGTCGGGGGCTAGCGGGGCAAGAGACCCAGTACTTC.

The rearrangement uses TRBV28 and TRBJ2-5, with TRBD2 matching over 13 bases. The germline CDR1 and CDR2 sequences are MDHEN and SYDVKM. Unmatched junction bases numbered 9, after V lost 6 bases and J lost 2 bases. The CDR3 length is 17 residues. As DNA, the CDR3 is TGTGCCAGCAGACTAGCGGGAGGGATTTCATTTCAAGAGACCCAGTACTTC. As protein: CASRLAGGISFQETQYF.

CDR3 sequence reads: CASRRAEDSYEQYF. The CDR3 nucleotides read TGTGCCAGCAGGCGGGCGGAGGACTCCTACGAGCAGTACTTC. The chain has TRBV6-6 and TRBJ2-7; D is possibly TRBD2 (5 bases). The CDR3 consists of 14 residues. The V gene lost 6 bases and the J gene lost 0 bases, with 12 bases spanning the gap. In germline, CDR1 is MNHNY, CDR2 SVGAGI (reference sequence).

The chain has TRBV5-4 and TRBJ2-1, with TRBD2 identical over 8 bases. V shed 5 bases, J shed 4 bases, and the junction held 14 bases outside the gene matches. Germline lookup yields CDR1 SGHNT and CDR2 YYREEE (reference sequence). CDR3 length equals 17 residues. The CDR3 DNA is TGTGCCAGCAGTCCTACCGGGACTAGAGGGGTATACAATGAGCAGTTCTTC. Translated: CASSPTGTRGVYNEQFF.

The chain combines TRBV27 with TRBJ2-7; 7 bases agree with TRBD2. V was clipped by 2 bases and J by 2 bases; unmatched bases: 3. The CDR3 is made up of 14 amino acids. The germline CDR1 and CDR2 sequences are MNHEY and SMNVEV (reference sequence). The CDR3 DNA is TGTGCCAGCAGTTTAGAACTAGCGCCCTACGAGCAGTACTTC. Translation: CASSLELAPYEQYF.

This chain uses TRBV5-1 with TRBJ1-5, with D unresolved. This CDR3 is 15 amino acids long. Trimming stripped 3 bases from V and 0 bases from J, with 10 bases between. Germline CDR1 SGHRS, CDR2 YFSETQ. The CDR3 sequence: CASSSGVDSNQPQHF. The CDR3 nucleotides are TGCGCCAGCAGCTCCGGGGTCGATAGCAATCAGCCCCAGCATTTT.

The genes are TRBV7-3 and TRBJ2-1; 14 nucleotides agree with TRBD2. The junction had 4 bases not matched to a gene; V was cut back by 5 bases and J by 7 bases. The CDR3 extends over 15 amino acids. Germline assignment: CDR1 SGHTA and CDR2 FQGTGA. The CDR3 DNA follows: TGTGCCAGCAGCCTGGGACTAGCGGGAGTTAATGAGCAGTTCTTC. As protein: CASSLGLAGVNEQFF.

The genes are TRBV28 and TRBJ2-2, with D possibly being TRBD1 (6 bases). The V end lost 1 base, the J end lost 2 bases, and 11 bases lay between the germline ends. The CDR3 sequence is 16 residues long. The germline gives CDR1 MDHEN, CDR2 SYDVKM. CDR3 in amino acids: CASSLYGRGNTGELFF. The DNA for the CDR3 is TGTGCCAGCAGTTTATACGGCAGGGGCAACACCGGGGAGCTGTTTTTT.

The CDR3 DNA reads as TGCAGCGTTCGGACAGGACGCAACGTCCTGACTTTC. As protein: CSVRTGRNVLTF. This rearrangement joins TRBV29-1 to TRBJ2-6; TRBD1 aligns across 7 bases. Germline CDR1 is SQVTM and CDR2 is ANQGSEA. This CDR3 has 12 residues. With V trimmed by 5 bases and J by 9 bases, 4 bases remained unmatched.

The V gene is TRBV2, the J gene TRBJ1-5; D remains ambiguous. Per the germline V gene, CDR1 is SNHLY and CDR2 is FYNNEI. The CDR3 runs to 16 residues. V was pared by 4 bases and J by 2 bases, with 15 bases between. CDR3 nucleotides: TGTGCCAGCAGTGGGGTATCGGGGTCTCGCAATCAGCCCCAGCATTTT. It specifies CASSGVSGSRNQPQHF.

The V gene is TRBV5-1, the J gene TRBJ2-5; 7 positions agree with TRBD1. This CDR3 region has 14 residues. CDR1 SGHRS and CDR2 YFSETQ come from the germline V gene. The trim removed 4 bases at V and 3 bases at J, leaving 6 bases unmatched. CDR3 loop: CASSPTGLEETQYF. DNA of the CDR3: TGCGCCAGCAGCCCGACAGGGTTGGAAGAGACCCAGTACTTC.

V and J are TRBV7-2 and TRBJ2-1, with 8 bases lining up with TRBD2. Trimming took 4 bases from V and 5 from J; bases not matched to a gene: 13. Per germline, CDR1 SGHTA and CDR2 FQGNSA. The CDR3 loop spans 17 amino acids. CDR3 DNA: TGTGCCAGCAGCTCCACTTCGGGACTAGGGGGTAACAATGAGCAGTTCTTC. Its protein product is CASSSTSGLGGNNEQFF.

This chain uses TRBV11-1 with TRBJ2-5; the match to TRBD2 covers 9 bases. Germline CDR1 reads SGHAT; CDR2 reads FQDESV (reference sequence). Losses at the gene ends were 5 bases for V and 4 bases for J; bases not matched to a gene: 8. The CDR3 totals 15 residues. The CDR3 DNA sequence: TGTGCCAGCAGCCGGTTCCGTAGCGGGAGAGAGACCCAGTACTTC. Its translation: CASSRFRSGRETQYF. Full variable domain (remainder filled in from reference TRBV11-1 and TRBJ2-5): EAEVAQSPRYKITEKSQAVAFWCDPISGHATLYWYRQILGQGPELLVQFQDESVVDDSQLPKDRFSAERLKGVDSTLKIQPAELGDSAMYLCASSRFRSGRETQYFGPGTRLLVL.

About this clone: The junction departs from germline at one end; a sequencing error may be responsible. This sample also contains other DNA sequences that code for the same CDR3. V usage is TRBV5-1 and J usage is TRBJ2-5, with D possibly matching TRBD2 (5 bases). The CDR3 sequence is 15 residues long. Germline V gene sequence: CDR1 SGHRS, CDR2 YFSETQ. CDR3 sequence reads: CASSLFGEGQETQYF. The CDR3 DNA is TGCGCCAGCAGCTTGTTCGGAGAGGGCCAAGAGACTCAGTACTTC.

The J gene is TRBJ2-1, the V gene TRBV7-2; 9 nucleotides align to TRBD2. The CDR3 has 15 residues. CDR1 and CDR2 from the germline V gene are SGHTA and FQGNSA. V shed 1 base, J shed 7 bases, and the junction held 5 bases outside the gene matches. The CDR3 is CASSLVAGVLNEQFF. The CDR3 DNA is TGTGCCAGCAGCTTAGTAGCGGGAGTATTAAATGAGCAGTTCTTC.